Each of the 6 T cell receptor beta chains below was sequenced from the same sample in a study of shared clonotypes between healthy human individuals. Naive CD8 cells comprised CD45RO-negative, CCR7-positively selected cells, excluding terminally differentiated effector memory CD45RA+ cells. Sequenced by immunoSEQ multiplex PCR; TCRdb stores in-frame clones only, minus some. Of around 1.9 million clones in the sample, just over 90% are singletons; the top ten hold roughly 1.7%. Material: naive CD8+ T cells from PBMCs. These receptors were obtained from a young man in good health. Some clones in this sample may be carry-over from other donors' samples.

V usage is TRBV27 and J usage is TRBJ2-1, with 8 bases fitting TRBD1. CDR1 is MNHEY and CDR2 is SMNVEV in the germline V gene (reference sequence). CDR3 size: 16 residues. V was pared by 5 bases and J by 6 bases, with 12 bases of the junction left unmatched. CDR3 bases: TGTGCCAGCAGTCCGCGGACAGGGTACCTCCTCAATGAGCAGTTCTTC. This translates into CASSPRTGYLLNEQFF.

The chain joins TRBV7-3 to TRBJ2-1, with 15 bases identical to TRBD2. Per the germline V gene, CDR1 is SGHTA and CDR2 is FQGTGA. After removal of 3 bases from V and 8 bases from J, the junction contained 14 bases not matched to a gene. The CDR3 totals 19 residues. The chain's CDR3 is CASSFRRVNGLAGGHEQFF. CDR3 DNA: TGTGCCAGCAGCTTTAGGAGGGTCAATGGACTAGCGGGAGGGCATGAGCAGTTCTTC.

V usage is TRBV2 and J usage is TRBJ1-2; D gene uncertain. Germline values: CDR1 SNHLY, CDR2 FYNNEI. Between the trimmed V and J ends, which lost 4 bases and 0 bases, there was a span of 12 bases. The CDR3 runs to 15 residues. The CDR3 here is CASSAYLDANYGYTF. The CDR3 nucleotides are TGTGCCAGCAGTGCCTACCTCGACGCTAACTATGGCTACACCTTC.

The V and J genes are TRBV4-1 and TRBJ2-1; 12 bases map to TRBD2. CDR3 size: 17 residues. Germline CDR1 MGHRA, CDR2 YSYEKL. The V segment lost 3 bases and the J segment 4 bases; nucleotides outside the gene matches: 7. The chain's CDR3 is CASSHRTSGRMYNEQFF. The CDR3 DNA reads TGCGCCAGCAGCCACAGAACTAGCGGGAGGATGTACAATGAGCAGTTCTTC.

The CDR3, as DNA: TGCGCCAGCAGCTTTGGAGAAATGGGAGGTAATCAGCCCCAGCATTTT. This codes for CASSFGEMGGNQPQHF. This chain joins TRBV5-1 and TRBJ1-5; D unresolved. This CDR3 has 16 residues. Germline V gene lookup returns CDR1 SGHRS and CDR2 YFSETQ. Between the trimmed V and J ends, which lost 2 bases and 4 bases, there was a span of 16 bases.

The chain couples TRBV9 to TRBJ2-4; the match to TRBD1 covers 9 bases. J lost 1 base, V lost 2 bases, and 1 base had no gene match. CDR3 length equals 15 residues. Germline V gene sequence: CDR1 SGDLS, CDR2 YYNGEE. The CDR3 sequence: CASSVGQGAKNIQYF. The CDR3 DNA is TGTGCCAGCAGCGTCGGACAGGGGGCCAAAAACATTCAGTACTTC.